The 7 T cell receptor beta chains given below trace back to one sample, sequenced in a study of blood T cell repertoires in COVID-19. TCRdb's copy holds only in-frame clones and misses some; the assay was immunoSEQ multiplex PCR. Of 470,000 or so clones listed, about 85% are singletons. Sequenced input: PBMCs or T cells enriched from blood (not recorded which). These receptor sequences come from a woman between 18 and 29 years old with acute COVID-19.

A few counts support this clone. This chain joins TRBV18 and TRBJ2-7; the match to TRBD1 covers 9 bases. The germline gives CDR1 KGHSH, CDR2 LQKENI. The CDR3 extends over 13 amino acids. Germline trimming cut 3 bases from V and 5 bases from J; bases unmatched to any gene: 2. CDR3 DNA: TGTGCCAGCTCACCCGGGACAGGGAACGAGCAGTACTTC. It specifies CASSPGTGNEQYF.

CDR3 nucleotides: TGTGCCAGCAGGCCTGACCCGGGACTAGCGGGGGGACCGAACACCGGGGAGCTGTTTTTT. Translated: CASRPDPGLAGGPNTGELFF. The gene calls are TRBV27 and TRBJ2-2, with 15 bases identical to TRBD2. Germline lookup yields CDR1 MNHEY and CDR2 SMNVEV (reference sequence). The CDR3 spans 20 residues. V trimming: 6 bases; J trimming: 0 bases; junction bases outside the gene matches: 11.

The chain uses TRBV10-3 and TRBJ1-5, with TRBD1 matching over 7 bases. The germline V gene has CDR1 ENHRY and CDR2 SYGVKD. The CDR3 runs to 15 residues. With 3 bases clipped from V and 7 bases from J, the junction kept 9 bases outside the gene matches. The DNA for the CDR3 is TGTGCCATCAGTGACCCGGGGCAGGGGGAGCAGCCCCAGCATTTT. This encodes CAISDPGQGEQPQHF.

The chain couples TRBV11-2 to TRBJ1-1; D may be TRBD1 (5 bases). The CDR3 consists of 13 residues. Germline V gene sequence: CDR1 SGHAT, CDR2 FQNNGV. V lost 5 bases and J 3 bases, leaving 10 bases between the germline ends. The CDR3 sequence: CASSTRGDTEAFF. CDR3 DNA: TGTGCCAGCAGCACAAGGGGCGACACTGAAGCTTTCTTT. The whole variable domain, remainder taken from reference TRBV11-2 and TRBJ1-1, is EAGVAQSPRYKIIEKRQSVAFWCNPISGHATLYWYQQILGQGPKLLIQFQNNGVVDDSQLPKDRFSAERLKGVDSTLKIQPAKLEDSAVYLCASSTRGDTEAFFGQGTRLTVV.

CDR3 amino acids: CASSSRDTYNEQFF. The CDR3, as DNA: TGTGCCAGCAGCTCCCGGGACACCTACAATGAGCAGTTCTTC. The chain recombines TRBV11-3 with TRBJ2-1; D may be TRBD1 (6 bases). This CDR3 spans 14 amino acids. CDR1 SGHNT and CDR2 YENEEA come from the germline V gene. V lost 4 bases to trimming and J lost 2 bases, with 9 bases between them.

This CDR3 reads CASSMGSYSNQPQHF. The CDR3 DNA sequence: TGTGCCAGTAGTATGGGCAGTTATAGCAATCAGCCCCAGCATTTT. The chain joins TRBV19 to TRBJ1-5; no definite D call. V lost 3 bases, J lost 0 bases, and 9 bases lay in between. The germline gives CDR1 LNHDA, CDR2 SQIVND (reference sequence). The CDR3 is made up of 15 amino acids.

This clone came up once. The chain combines TRBV19 with TRBJ2-2, with 13 bases fitting TRBD2. This CDR3 is 16 amino acids long. CDR1 LNHDA and CDR2 SQIVND come from the germline V gene (reference sequence). V trimming: 10 bases; J trimming: 6 bases; junction bases outside the gene matches: 11. The CDR3 DNA sequence: TGTGCCACCCGGACTAGCGGGAGTTTTGTCCCCGGGGAGCTGTTTTTT. This codes for CATRTSGSFVPGELFF. Based on the CDR3 plus reference TRBV19 and TRBJ2-2, the full variable domain is DGGITQSPKYLFRKEGQNVTLSCEQNLNHDAMYWYRQDPGQGLRLIYYSQIVNDFQKGDIAEGYSVSREKKESFPLTVTSAQKNPTAFYLCATRTSGSFVPGELFFGEGSRLTVL.